The 31 T cell receptor beta chains reported below all come from one sample, sequenced in a study of T cell repertoires in cytomegalovirus infection. The antigens for these receptors are not known. TCRdb itself ran the reads through MiXCR, one entry per CDR3 protein. Among 450,000 to 550,000 distinct CDR3 sequences listed, approximately 40% were seen once. Sequences were derived from cultured PBMCs, sampled from culture after CMV antigen stimulation. All receptors come from a human donor in good health (CMV status not recorded). Some clones in this sample may be carry-over from other donors' samples.

This chain joins TRBV12-3 or TRBV12-4 and TRBJ2-1, with TRBD2 matching 7 bases. J gave up 8 bases and V 6 bases, and 4 bases lay outside the gene matches. The CDR3 consists of 12 residues. The DNA for the CDR3 is TGTGCCAGCAGCCGGACTAGGGATGAGCAGTTCTTC. Protein sequence: CASSRTRDEQFF.

This clonotype was counted between two and nine times. This chain links TRBV29-1 with TRBJ2-3; 7 nucleotides line up with TRBD2. The CDR3 length is 16 residues. With V trimmed by 3 bases and J by 1 base, 10 bases remained unmatched. The germline CDR1 and CDR2 sequences are SQVTM and ANQGSEA. CDR3 sequence: CSVDRVASGGTDTQYF. The CDR3 nucleotides read TGCAGCGTTGACAGAGTAGCGAGCGGGGGCACAGATACGCAGTATTTT.

The V gene is TRBV7-8, the J gene TRBJ2-3, with a possible D match to TRBD2 (5 bases). The CDR3 totals 13 residues. The V gene's germline CDR1 is SGHVS and CDR2 FQNEAQ. The ends were cut back, 2 bases at V and 5 bases at J, with 8 bases in the middle. The CDR3 nucleotides are TGTGCCAGCAGCTTACGAGGGCAAGATACGCAGTATTTT. Protein: CASSLRGQDTQYF.

V and J are TRBV6-1 and TRBJ1-4; the match to TRBD1 covers 9 bases. This CDR3 contains 14 residues. From germline, CDR1 is MNHNS and CDR2 SASEGT. J lost 8 bases, V lost 8 bases, and 9 bases had no gene match. The CDR3 sequence: CASGENRGPEKLFF. The DNA of the CDR3 is TGTGCCAGCGGGGAGAACAGGGGGCCGGAAAAACTGTTTTTT.

V usage is TRBV19 and J usage is TRBJ2-5; 8 nucleotides agree with TRBD1. CDR3 size: 15 residues. Germline trimming cut 4 bases from V and 5 bases from J; bases unmatched to any gene: 9. The germline CDR1 and CDR2 sequences are LNHDA and SQIVND (reference sequence). The CDR3 bases are TGTGCCAGTAGTACCCCTGGACAGGGAGTGGAGACCCAGTACTTC. Its protein is CASSTPGQGVETQYF.

The J gene is TRBJ1-4, the V gene TRBV10-2; D is possibly TRBD1 (6 bases). V lost 9 bases to trimming and J lost 3 bases, with 14 bases between them. CDR1 is WSHSY and CDR2 is SAAADI in the germline V gene. The CDR3 has 14 amino acids. CDR3 nucleotide sequence: TGCGCCAGTTCGGATCAGGGGTCTAATGAAAAACTGTTTTTT. Translated: CASSDQGSNEKLFF.

The chain couples TRBV4-1 to TRBJ2-5, with 7 bases that match TRBD1. Per germline, CDR1 MGHRA and CDR2 YSYEKL. V lost 3 bases and J lost 1; bases outside the gene matches: 5. The CDR3 sequence is 15 residues long. The CDR3 region has the DNA TGCGCCAGCAGCCATGAACAGGGGCTCCAAGAGACCCAGTACTTC. Translated, it gives CASSHEQGLQETQYF.

The chain employs TRBV18 and TRBJ2-1; tentatively, D is TRBD2 (6 bases). CDR3 length: 15 amino acids. The germline V gene has CDR1 KGHSH and CDR2 LQKENI. Deletions cut 3 bases from V and 5 bases from J, with 14 bases between. CDR3 in amino acids: CASSPRGLANNEQFF. DNA of the CDR3: TGTGCCAGCTCACCCCGAGGGCTAGCGAACAATGAGCAGTTCTTC.

Note on this clonotype: One junction end does not reproduce the germline sequence, and a read error may be involved. V usage is TRBV7-9 and J usage is TRBJ2-2; the D gene is possibly TRBD1 (6 bases). CDR3 length: 15 residues. The germline gives CDR1 SEHNR, CDR2 FQNEAQ (reference sequence). The CDR3 here is CASPQAEGDTGEMFF. The DNA of the CDR3 is TGTGCCAGCCCCCAAGCTGAGGGGGACACCGGGGAGATGTTTTTT.

The chain uses TRBV18 and TRBJ1-4; D is ambiguous. CDR1 and CDR2 from the germline V gene are KGHSH and LQKENI. The CDR3 is 15 amino acids. V lost 3 bases to trimming and J lost 8 bases, with 16 bases between them. The CDR3 DNA is TGTGCCAGCTCACCCAGCGGGTCAAGTCGAGAAAAACTGTTTTTT. Translating gives CASSPSGSSREKLFF.

The rearrangement joins TRBV12-3 or TRBV12-4 to TRBJ1-2; D gene unclear. The CDR3 has 13 residues. V gave up 8 bases and J gave up 6 bases, with 16 bases separating them. CDR3 residues: CASSHRRPDGYTF. In DNA, the CDR3 is TGTGCCAGCTCCCATCGTAGGCCGGATGGCTACACCTTC.

The DNA of the CDR3 is TGCGCCAGCAGCTTGGACCCGGGAGGAATTGATTCACCCCTCCACTTT. Protein sequence: CASSLDPGGIDSPLHF. The chain carries TRBV5-1 and TRBJ1-6, with D unresolved. From germline, CDR1 is SGHRS and CDR2 YFSETQ. The CDR3 is 16 residues long. Between the trimmed V and J ends, which lost 0 bases and 8 bases, there was a span of 15 bases.

This chain connects TRBV20-1 to TRBJ1-5; D perhaps matches TRBD1 (5 bases). Deletions cut 5 bases from V and 3 bases from J, with 17 bases between. Germline V gene data show CDR1 as DFQATT and CDR2 as SNEGSKA (reference sequence). The CDR3 is 15 residues long. The DNA for the CDR3 is TGCAGTGCTTCCGGGACGGGCAGGGCCAATCAGCCCCAGCATTTT. Its translation: CSASGTGRANQPQHF.

This chain joins TRBV6-5 and TRBJ1-6, with D hard to call. This CDR3 has 13 residues. The V end lost 2 bases, the J end lost 8 bases, and 7 bases lay between the germline ends. The germline V gene has CDR1 MNHEY and CDR2 SVGAGI. The CDR3 DNA sequence: TGTGCCAGCAGTTACGGCACTTATTCACCCCTCCACTTT. Translation: CASSYGTYSPLHF.

This chain links TRBV5-1 with TRBJ1-4; D gene uncertain. This CDR3 comprises 15 residues. The germline V gene has CDR1 SGHRS and CDR2 YFSETQ. The germline V and J ends were trimmed by 4 bases and 8 bases, with 18 bases remaining between them. CDR3 in DNA: TGCGCCAGCAGCACGGAGGACGGAGGAGGGGAAAAACTGTTTTTT. Translated, it gives CASSTEDGGGEKLFF.

J is TRBJ2-3 and V is TRBV7-2, with D perhaps matching TRBD1 or TRBD2 (5 bases each). Germline CDR1 and CDR2: SGHTA and FQGNSA. The CDR3 is 13 residues long. Trimming pared 2 bases from V and 6 bases from J, leaving 9 bases between. CDR3 region: CASSLQGRDTQYF. CDR3 DNA: TGTGCCAGCAGCTTACAGGGACGGGATACGCAGTATTTT.

The chain has TRBV10-3 and TRBJ2-7, with a weak D call TRBD2 (5 bases). The CDR3 is made up of 11 amino acids. Trimming took 10 bases from V and 5 from J, leaving 12 bases between them. Germline lookup yields CDR1 ENHRY and CDR2 SYGVKD. CDR3 protein: CATAVGDEQYF. The CDR3 DNA reads TGTGCCACCGCAGTCGGGGACGAGCAGTACTTC.

In this sample, this clonotype turned up a few times. The chain couples TRBV7-2 to TRBJ2-1; 8 bases align to TRBD2. Trimming at V came to 3 bases and at J to 3 bases, leaving 7 bases not matched to a gene. Per germline, CDR1 SGHTA and CDR2 FQGNSA. This CDR3 comprises 16 residues. Here the CDR3 DNA reads TGTGCCAGCAGCTTGTGGAGCGGGGGCCTCTACAATGAGCAGTTCTTC. Protein: CASSLWSGGLYNEQFF.

V and J are TRBV7-8 and TRBJ2-7; unclear D gene. V lost 0 bases, J lost 3 bases, and 12 bases lay in between. This CDR3 has 15 amino acids. The germline V gene encodes CDR1 SGHVS and CDR2 FQNEAQ. In nucleotides, the CDR3 is TGTGCCAGCAGCTTAGCGCATCAATATAACTACGAGCAGTACTTC. This gives the protein CASSLAHQYNYEQYF.

The gene calls are TRBV11-2 and TRBJ2-1; the match to TRBD2 covers 8 bases. Germline loops: CDR1 SGHAT, CDR2 FQNNGV. The V and J ends lost 2 bases and 3 bases, in that order; junction bases with no gene match: 3. The CDR3 consists of 15 residues. CDR3 sequence reads: CASSLPAGGYNEQFF. In nucleotides, the CDR3 is TGTGCCAGCAGCTTACCTGCGGGGGGCTACAATGAGCAGTTCTTC. The full variable domain, rest sourced from reference TRBV11-2 and TRBJ2-1, is EAGVAQSPRYKIIEKRQSVAFWCNPISGHATLYWYQQILGQGPKLLIQFQNNGVVDDSQLPKDRFSAERLKGVDSTLKIQPAKLEDSAVYLCASSLPAGGYNEQFFGPGTRLTVL.

This chain joins TRBV7-2 and TRBJ1-1, with D possibly being TRBD1 (6 bases). Germline-derived CDR1 and CDR2 are SGHTA and FQGNSA. The V and J ends lost 1 base and 10 bases respectively, with 13 bases between them. The CDR3 totals 13 residues. The CDR3 loop is CASSLGREGGAFF. In DNA, the CDR3 is TGTGCCAGCAGCTTAGGGAGGGAGGGGGGAGCTTTCTTT.

This clonotype was counted a few times. V is TRBV27 and J is TRBJ1-1; D remains unclear. The CDR3 covers 15 residues. Germline CDR1 MNHEY, CDR2 SMNVEV (reference sequence). Trimming left V 3 bases short and J 3 bases short, with 14 bases between. CDR3 bases: TGTGCCAGCAGTTTCCTCCCGACTTCTTACACTGAAGCTTTCTTT. It codes for CASSFLPTSYTEAFF.

The J gene is TRBJ2-1, the V gene TRBV28; 12 nucleotides agree with TRBD2. J lost 5 bases, V lost 4 bases, and 3 bases had no gene match. The CDR3 loop spans 15 amino acids. Germline CDR1 MDHEN, CDR2 SYDVKM. Here the CDR3 reads CASSSLAGGHNEQFF. CDR3 coding DNA: TGTGCCAGCAGTTCCCTAGCGGGGGGGCACAATGAGCAGTTCTTC.

This clonotype was recorded at least ten times. The V gene is TRBV7-6, the J gene TRBJ2-1, with 9 bases identical to TRBD2. The CDR3 consists of 17 residues. The V gene's germline CDR1 is SGHVS and CDR2 FNYEAQ. J was trimmed by 0 bases and V by 6 bases; bases with no gene match: 9. The CDR3 DNA follows: TGTGCCAGCAGGGGAGGGGGTAGCGGGAGCTCCTACAATGAGCAGTTCTTC. It encodes CASRGGGSGSSYNEQFF.

The chain uses TRBV11-2 and TRBJ2-1; D unresolved. The CDR3 loop spans 16 amino acids. The V end lost 0 bases, the J end lost 1 base, and 10 bases lay between the germline ends. Germline-derived CDR1 and CDR2 are SGHAT and FQNNGV. As DNA, the CDR3 is TGTGCCAGCAGCTTAGATTTAGCTGATTCCTACAATGAGCAGTTCTTC. Amino acids: CASSLDLADSYNEQFF.

This clonotype was detected once. The chain combines TRBV12-3 or TRBV12-4 with TRBJ2-7, with D possibly being TRBD1 (6 bases). The CDR3 spans 16 residues. V was cut by 5 bases and J by 1 base, with 18 bases left in between. The CDR3 sequence: CASSHQQGFGSYEQYF. The CDR3 coding sequence is TGTGCCAGCAGTCATCAACAGGGTTTCGGTTCCTACGAGCAGTACTTC.

This clonotype was seen only a few times. This chain joins TRBV4-1 and TRBJ2-2; 8 bases are a match to TRBD2. Trimming took 6 bases from V and 1 from J; bases not matched to a gene: 7. Germline CDR1 MGHRA, CDR2 YSYEKL. This CDR3 contains 16 residues. The CDR3 is CASRTYSGKNTGELFF. The DNA of the CDR3 is TGCGCCAGCAGAACTTATAGCGGGAAGAACACCGGGGAGCTGTTTTTT.

This clonotype was counted between two and nine times. V usage is TRBV7-4 and J usage is TRBJ2-2; TRBD1 is a possible D gene (5 bases). The germline V and J ends were trimmed by 7 bases and 4 bases, with 10 bases remaining between them. The CDR3 spans 13 residues. CDR1 is SGHVT, CDR2 SQSDAQ, per germline. This CDR3 reads CASIPDITGELFF. The CDR3 coding sequence is TGTGCCAGCATCCCGGACATCACCGGGGAGCTGTTTTTT.

The sample holds one count of this clonotype. The CDR3 DNA reads TGTGCCATCAGTGAACCTGAAGGACAGGGCAACTATGGCTACACCTTC. This sequence encodes CAISEPEGQGNYGYTF. The chain joins TRBV10-3 to TRBJ1-2, with TRBD1 matching over 8 bases. The junction had 8 bases not matched to a gene; V was cut back by 3 bases and J by 2 bases. Germline CDR1 and CDR2: ENHRY and SYGVKD. The CDR3 length is 16 residues.

The CDR3 region has the DNA TGTGCCAGCTGCCTCGAGGGGAGTATCTACAATGAGCAGTTCTTC. Encoded protein: CASCLEGSIYNEQFF. The rearrangement uses TRBV12-3 or TRBV12-4 and TRBJ2-1, with D perhaps assigned TRBD1 or TRBD2 (5 bases each). The V end lost 8 bases, the J end lost 3 bases, and 17 bases lay between the germline ends. CDR3 length: 15 residues.

This chain connects TRBV7-9 to TRBJ1-4, with D unresolved. The V end was cut by 7 bases, the J end by 5 bases, with 23 bases between. CDR1 and CDR2 from the germline V gene are SEHNR and FQNEAQ (reference sequence). This CDR3 region has 17 residues. The CDR3 DNA reads TGTGCCAGCACCCAAACGGCCGGTGGATCGGGGAATGAAAAACTGTTTTTT. It encodes CASTQTAGGSGNEKLFF.